This is a list of T cell receptor beta chains from one sample in a study of blood T cell repertoires in COVID-19. Assay used: immunoSEQ multiplex PCR; TCRdb lists only in-frame clones, some missing. The data contain about 230,000 clones, around 80% of them singletons. The sequenced sample consisted of peripheral blood. These receptors came from a man between 40 and 49 years old with active or convalescent COVID-19. The CDR3 runs from the conserved cysteine through the conserved F or W. D genes are given only for firm matches. Clone sizes are given selectively: once, few, many, or a class where the clone is expanded.

j_call clone_size d_call v_call cdr3_nt cdr3_aa
TRBJ2-5 - - TRBV27 TGTGCCAGCAGGAGGATAGGGGTCCAAGAGACCCAGTACTTC CASRRIGVQETQYF
TRBJ2-5 - TRBD2 TRBV7-2 TGTGCCAGCAGCTTCCCAGGGACTAGCGGGGGGGCCGGGGAGACCCAGTACTTC CASSFPGTSGGAGETQYF
TRBJ1-1 - - TRBV14 TGTGCCAGCAGCCCAGTAGGGGGAGTGAACACTGAAGCTTTCTTT CASSPVGGVNTEAFF
TRBJ1-1 - - TRBV4-3 TGCGCCAGCAGCCAAGTATCGGCGGTACCTGAAGCTTTCTTT CASSQVSAVPEAFF
TRBJ1-6 - TRBD1 TRBV5-1 TGCGCCAGCAGCTACTCGGGACAGGATAATTCACCCCTCCACTTT CASSYSGQDNSPLHF
TRBJ2-2 - - TRBV7-2 TGTGCCAGCAGCTTCATAGCGGAGAACACCGGGGAGCTGTTTTTT CASSFIAENTGELFF
TRBJ1-5 few - TRBV27 TGTGCCAGCAGCCCCACCGATACAAATCAGCCCCAGCATTTT CASSPTDTNQPQHF
TRBJ1-2 - - TRBV6-2/TRBV6-3 TGTGCCAGCAGTTACAATCTCCGAGGTGGCTACACCTTC CASSYNLRGGYTF
TRBJ1-1 - TRBD1 TRBV15 TGTGCCACCAGCAGAAATATAGGGACAGGGAGGGCCGGCACTGAAGCTTTCTTT CATSRNIGTGRAGTEAFF
TRBJ1-1 - TRBD1 TRBV19 TGTGCCAGCCATCCGGGACAGGGGACGAACACTGAAGCTTTCTTT CASHPGQGTNTEAFF
TRBJ1-5 - TRBD1 TRBV30 TGTGCCTGGAGTAGTGCCCAGGGGGATCAGCCCCAGCATTTT CAWSSAQGDQPQHF
TRBJ1-5 - - TRBV28 TGTGCCAGCAGTTTCCAGGTGTCCAATCAGCCCCAGCATTTT CASSFQVSNQPQHF
TRBJ2-7 once TRBD1 TRBV30 TGTGCCTGGAGTCCCGGCAGGGGGCGAGACGAGCAGTACTTC CAWSPGRGRDEQYF
TRBJ1-5 - - TRBV18 TGTGCCAGCTCACCTGGACAGCCCCATCAGCCCCAGCATTTT CASSPGQPHQPQHF
TRBJ2-1 - TRBD1 TRBV25-1 TGTGCCAGCCATGGACAGGTGTGGAATGAGCAGTTCTTC CASHGQVWNEQFF
TRBJ2-2 - - TRBV2 TGTGCCAGCAGTGAGTCTGGGGCCGGGAGCACCGGGGAGCTGTTTTTT CASSESGAGSTGELFF
TRBJ2-7 - - TRBV2 TGTGCCAGCAGTGAGGGCCGCTTAGAGCAGTACTTC CASSEGRLEQYF
TRBJ1-1 - TRBD1 TRBV27 TGTGCCAGCAGTTTATCGTTGGGGGCAGGGGGCACTGAAGCTTTCTTT CASSLSLGAGGTEAFF
TRBJ2-7 few - TRBV4-1 TGCGCCAGCAGCCCCCGGCCAAGCGGACCTTCCTACGAGCAGTACTTC CASSPRPSGPSYEQYF
TRBJ1-2 - TRBD1 TRBV27 TGTGCCAGCAGTTCCGCCATCGGGAGAACAGGGGGCAACTATGGCTACACCTTC CASSSAIGRTGGNYGYTF
TRBJ2-1 - TRBD1 TRBV18 TGTGCCAGCTCACCCCAAGGGGGCCTTGAGCAGTTCTTC CASSPQGGLEQFF
TRBJ2-7 - TRBD2 TRBV2 TGTGCCAGCAGTTACGGACTAGCCACCTACGAGCAGTACTTC CASSYGLATYEQYF
TRBJ1-3 - - TRBV6-5 TGTGCCAGCAGGATAAACAGGGAGCGCGGAAACACCATATATTTT CASRINRERGNTIYF
TRBJ2-3 - - TRBV5-1 TGCGCCAGCAGCTTGGCCGGGTTGGGTACGCAGTATTTT CASSLAGLGTQYF